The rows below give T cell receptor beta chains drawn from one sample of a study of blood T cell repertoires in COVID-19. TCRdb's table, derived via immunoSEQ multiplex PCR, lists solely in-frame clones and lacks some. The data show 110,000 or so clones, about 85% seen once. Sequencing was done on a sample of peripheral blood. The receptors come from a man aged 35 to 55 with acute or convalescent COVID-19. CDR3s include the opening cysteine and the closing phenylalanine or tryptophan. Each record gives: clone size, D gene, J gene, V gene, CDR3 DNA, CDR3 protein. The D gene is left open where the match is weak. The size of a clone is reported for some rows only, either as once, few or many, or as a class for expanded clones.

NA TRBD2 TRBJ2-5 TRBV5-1 TGCGCCAGCAGTCCCCGCAGCGGGGGGGCCCAAGAGACCCAGTACTTC CASSPRSGGAQETQYF
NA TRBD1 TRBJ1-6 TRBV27 TGTGCCAGCAGCCGAAAGGGACAGAGCTCCTATAATTCACCCCTCCACTTT CASSRKGQSSYNSPLHF
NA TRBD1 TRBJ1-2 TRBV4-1 TGCGCCAGCAGCCAACAGGGGGCGCAGGTCTATGGCTACACCTTC CASSQQGAQVYGYTF
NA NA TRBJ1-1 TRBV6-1 TGTGCCAGCAGTGAAGCCAGGTTTGAAGCTTTCTTT CASSEARFEAFF
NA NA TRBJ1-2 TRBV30 TGTGCCTGGTCTAGGGGGAACTATGGCTACACCTTC CAWSRGNYGYTF
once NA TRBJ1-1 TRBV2 TGTGCCAGCAGTGTGCTATTTTCCGAAGCTTTCTTT CASSVLFSEAFF
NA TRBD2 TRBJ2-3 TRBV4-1 TGCGCCAGCAGCCCCGGGGGGGCCACAGATACGCAGTATTTT CASSPGGATDTQYF
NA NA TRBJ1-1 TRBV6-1 TGTGCCAGCAGTGACGACACGGAAGCCAAAGCTTTCTTT CASSDDTEAKAFF
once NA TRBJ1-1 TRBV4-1 TGCGCCAGCAGCCAAGATGGTCGAGGGAACACTGAAGCTTTCTTT CASSQDGRGNTEAFF
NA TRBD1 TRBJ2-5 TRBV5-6 TGTGCCAGCAGTCACAGACGGACAGGGCAAGAGACCCAGTACTTC CASSHRRTGQETQYF
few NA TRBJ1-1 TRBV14 TGTGCCAGCAGCCGGACAGCAGCCACTGAAGCTTTCTTT CASSRTAATEAFF
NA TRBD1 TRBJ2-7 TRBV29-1 TGCAGCGTAGCGGGACAGGGTCCCTCCTACGAGCAGTACTTC CSVAGQGPSYEQYF
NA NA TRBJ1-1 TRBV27 TGTGCCAGTTCCGGGGGGGGCTTGAACACTGAAGCTTTCTTT CASSGGGLNTEAFF
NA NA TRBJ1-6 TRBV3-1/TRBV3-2 TGTGCCAGCAGCCAAGGTGCGGGTGATAATTCACCCCTCCACTTT CASSQGAGDNSPLHF
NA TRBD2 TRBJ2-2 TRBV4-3 TGCGCCAGCAGCCCGGGACTAGCAGGCACCGGGGAGCTGTTTTTT CASSPGLAGTGELFF
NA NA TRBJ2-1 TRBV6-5 TGTGCCAGCAGTCGGACAGCCCCCTCCTACAATGAGCAGTTCTTC CASSRTAPSYNEQFF
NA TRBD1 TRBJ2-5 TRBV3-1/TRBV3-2 TGTGCCAGCAGCCCTTACTTAAGGGGGCAGCAAGAGACCCAGTACTTC CASSPYLRGQQETQYF
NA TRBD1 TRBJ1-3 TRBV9 TGTGCCAGCAGCCCTTCTACCGGGACAGACCTTTTCTCTGGAAACACCATATATTTT CASSPSTGTDLFSGNTIYF
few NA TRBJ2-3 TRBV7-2 TGTGCCAGCAGCCGCCCGGACAGAGGAGCAGATACGCAGTATTTT CASSRPDRGADTQYF
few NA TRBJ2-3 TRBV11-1 TGTGCGACCGCAGCGGAATTTTTCGGCGATACGCAGTATTTT CATAAEFFGDTQYF
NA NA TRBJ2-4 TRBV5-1 TGCGCCAGCAGCCCCGGAGGGGCCTTGGGCAAAAACATTCAGTACTTC CASSPGGALGKNIQYF
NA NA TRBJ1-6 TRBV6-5 TGTGCCAGCAGTTACCCAGGGGATAATTCACCCCTCCACTTT CASSYPGDNSPLHF
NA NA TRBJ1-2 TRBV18 TGTGCCAGCTCACCGGGGGCTTCCTATGGCTACACCTTC CASSPGASYGYTF
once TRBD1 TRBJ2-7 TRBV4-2 TGTGCCAGCAGCCGCGACCGGGACAGTGTCTACGAGCAGTACTTC CASSRDRDSVYEQYF
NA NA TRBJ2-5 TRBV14 TGTGCCAGCAGCCAACTAGGAGAGACCCAGTACTTC CASSQLGETQYF
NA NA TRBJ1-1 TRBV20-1 TGCAGTGCCGGGATGAACACTGAAGCTTTCTTT CSAGMNTEAFF
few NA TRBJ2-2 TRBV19 TGTGCCAGTAGTATAGATCTGTCCAGCACCGGGGAGCTGTTTTTT CASSIDLSSTGELFF
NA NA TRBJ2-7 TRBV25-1 TGTGCCAGCAGTGGGGGGGTAATGCCCTACGAGCAGTACTTC CASSGGVMPYEQYF